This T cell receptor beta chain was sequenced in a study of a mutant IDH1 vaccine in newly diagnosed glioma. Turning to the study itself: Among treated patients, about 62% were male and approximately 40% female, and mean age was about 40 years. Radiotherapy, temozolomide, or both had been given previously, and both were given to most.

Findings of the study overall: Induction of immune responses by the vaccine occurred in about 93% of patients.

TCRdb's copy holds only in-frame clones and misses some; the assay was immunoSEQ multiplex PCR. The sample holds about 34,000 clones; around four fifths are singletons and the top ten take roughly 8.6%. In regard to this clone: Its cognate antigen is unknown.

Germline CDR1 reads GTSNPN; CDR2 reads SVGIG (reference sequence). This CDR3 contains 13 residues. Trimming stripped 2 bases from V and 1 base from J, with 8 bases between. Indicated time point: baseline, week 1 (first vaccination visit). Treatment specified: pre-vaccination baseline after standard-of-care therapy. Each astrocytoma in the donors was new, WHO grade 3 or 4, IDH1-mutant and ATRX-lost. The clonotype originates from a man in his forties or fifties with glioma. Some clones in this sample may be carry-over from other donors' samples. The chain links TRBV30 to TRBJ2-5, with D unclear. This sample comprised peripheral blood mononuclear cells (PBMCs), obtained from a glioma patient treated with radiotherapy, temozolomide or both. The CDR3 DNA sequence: TGTGCCTGGAGTCCGACGGTCCAAGAGACCCAGTACTTC. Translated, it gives CAWSPTVQETQYF.